This T cell receptor (beta chain) was sequenced during a study of shared clonotypes between healthy human individuals. Study-level findings and limits: Among non-shared clonotypes, generation probabilities were lower than among those shared by all four donors.

Comment on this clone: What it binds is not known.

From germline, CDR1 is MDHEN and CDR2 SYDVKM. CDR3 size: 12 residues. V was trimmed by 0 bases and J by 3 bases, leaving 1 base between them. Terminally differentiated effector memory CD45RA+ cells were left out of the naive CD8 fraction, which was CD45RO-negative and positively selected for CCR7. Several immunoSEQ plates held equal portions of the genomic DNA taken from each subset. Original processing notes: ImmunoSEQ yielded junction-only sequences lacking quality scores, so filtering differed. Produced via immunoSEQ multiplex PCR; TCRdb's table is partial and in-frame only. V and J calls and clone size follow that table, whereas D and trimming were derived from the DNA. The sample yields 550,000 to 650,000 clones, approximately 96% seen once.

The sequenced sample was naive CD8+ T cells sorted from blood. The sequence was collected from a woman aged 25-40 years in good health. The V and J genes are TRBV28 and TRBJ2-3; no definite D call. Here the CDR3 reads CASSLWTDTQYF. CDR3 DNA sequence: TGTGCCAGCAGTTTATGGACAGATACGCAGTATTTT.